The source of this T cell receptor beta chain is a study of blood T cell repertoires in COVID-19. Produced via immunoSEQ multiplex PCR; TCRdb's table is partial and in-frame only. The sample has about 240,000 clones, around 89% seen once. CDR3 length: 12 amino acids. From germline, CDR1 is SNHLY and CDR2 FYNNEI. The ends were cut back, 6 bases at V and 5 bases at J, with 8 bases in the middle. This TCR derives from a man aged 40-55 years who had recovered from COVID-19. Sequencing was carried out using PBMCs or T cells enriched from blood (not recorded which). This chain joins TRBV2 and TRBJ2-4; D is undetermined. CDR3 DNA sequence: TGTGCCAGCAGGGCACGGGAAAACATTCAGTACTTC. This gives the protein CASRARENIQYF.